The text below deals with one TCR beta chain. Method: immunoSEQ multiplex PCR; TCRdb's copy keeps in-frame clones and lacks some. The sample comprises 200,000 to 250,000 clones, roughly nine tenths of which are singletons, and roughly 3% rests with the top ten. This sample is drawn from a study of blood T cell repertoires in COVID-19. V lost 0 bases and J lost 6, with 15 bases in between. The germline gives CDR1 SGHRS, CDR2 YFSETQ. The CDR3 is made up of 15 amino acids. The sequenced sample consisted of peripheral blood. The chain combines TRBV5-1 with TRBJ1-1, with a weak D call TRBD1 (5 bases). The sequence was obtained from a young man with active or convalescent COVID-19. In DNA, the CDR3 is TGCGCCAGCAGCTTGGAATCTCCCAGGGTCGCTGAAGCTTTCTTT. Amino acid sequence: CASSLESPRVAEAFF.